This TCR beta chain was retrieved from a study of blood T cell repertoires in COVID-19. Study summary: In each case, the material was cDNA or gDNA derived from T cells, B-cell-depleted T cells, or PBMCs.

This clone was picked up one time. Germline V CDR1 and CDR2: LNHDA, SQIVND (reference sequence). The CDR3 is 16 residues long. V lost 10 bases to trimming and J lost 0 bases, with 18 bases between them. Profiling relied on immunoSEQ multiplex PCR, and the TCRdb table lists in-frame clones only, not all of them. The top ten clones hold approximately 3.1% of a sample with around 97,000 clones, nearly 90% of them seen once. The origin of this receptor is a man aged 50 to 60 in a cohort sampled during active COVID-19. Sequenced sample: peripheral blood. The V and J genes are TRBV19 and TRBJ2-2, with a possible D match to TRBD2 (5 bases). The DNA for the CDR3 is TGTGCCACCAAGGACTCACTAAAGACGAACACCGGGGAGCTGTTTTTT. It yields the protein CATKDSLKTNTGELFF.